These T cell receptor beta chains were read from a single sample in a study of early T cells in non-severe SARS-CoV-2 infection. Via MiXCR, TCRdb re-called the 5' RACE reads, giving one row per CDR3 protein. The sample carries about 48,000 distinct CDR3 sequences, under 7.5% recorded once. This sample comprised whole blood, obtained at baseline. The receptor source for this set is an adult who was a healthcare worker with PCR-confirmed SARS-CoV-2 infection or an uninfected control (not recorded which). Both conserved end residues are part of each CDR3. A D gene is named only where the DNA matches it firmly. Not all rows give a size; the values are once, few, many and, for expanded clones, a class.

clone_size,v_call,j_call,d_call,cdr3_aa,cdr3_nt
.,TRBV20-1,TRBJ2-1,TRBD2,CLAGGPQLNEQFF,TGCTTAGCGGGAGGTCCCCAACTCAATGAGCAGTTCTTC
many,TRBV27,TRBJ2-1,.,CASSFLPVDPSYNEQFF,TGTGCCAGCAGTTTCCTTCCGGTGGACCCTTCCTACAATGAGCAGTTCTTC
many,TRBV2,TRBJ2-2,.,CATTGRGNTGELFF,TGTGCCACAACGGGACGGGGGAACACCGGGGAGCTGTTTTTT
many,TRBV7-9,TRBJ2-4,.,CASSLARGTALKNIQYF,TGTGCCAGCAGCTTAGCACGGGGGACAGCCCTAAAAAACATTCAGTACTTC
few,TRBV7-3,TRBJ2-7,.,CASGTASYEQYF,TGTGCCTCCGGGACGGCATCCTACGAGCAGTACTTC
many,TRBV28,TRBJ2-7,.,CASSPTGRAIYEQYF,TGTGCCAGCAGTCCTACAGGGCGGGCGATCTACGAGCAGTACTTC
many,TRBV28,TRBJ2-1,TRBD2,CARGAGEEQFF,TGTGCCAGAGGAGCGGGAGAAGAGCAGTTCTTC
few,TRBV2,TRBJ1-1,.,CASSETGEAFF,TGTGCCAGCAGTGAGACAGGTGAAGCTTTCTTT
.,TRBV5-4,TRBJ2-7,TRBD1,CASSLAPGQGDYEQYF,TGTGCCAGCAGCTTGGCCCCGGGACAGGGTGACTACGAGCAGTACTTC
many,TRBV7-9,TRBJ1-2,.,CASSLDHSSGYTF,TGTGCCAGCAGCTTAGATCATAGTTCTGGCTACACCTTC
many,TRBV5-5,TRBJ1-1,.,CASSLYGGWGYTEAFF,TGTGCCAGCAGCTTGTATGGGGGCTGGGGATACACTGAAGCTTTCTTT
.,TRBV7-6,TRBJ2-5,TRBD2,CASQQLAVKETQYF,TGTGCCAGCCAACAACTAGCGGTAAAAGAGACCCAGTACTTC
.,TRBV7-9,TRBJ1-2,.,CASRENGQDPANYGYTF,TGTGCCAGCAGGGAAAATGGGCAGGATCCAGCTAACTATGGCTACACCTTC
many,TRBV18,TRBJ1-1,.,CASSPTPSLYTEAFF,TGTGCCAGCTCACCAACCCCGAGCCTCTACACTGAAGCTTTCTTT
few,TRBV6-6,TRBJ2-6,.,CASSYSSSGANVLTF,TGTGCCAGCAGTTATTCCTCCTCTGGGGCCAACGTCCTGACTTTC
many,TRBV20-1,TRBJ1-5,TRBD1,CSATQGQGRGQPQHF,TGCAGTGCTACCCAGGGACAGGGGCGAGGTCAGCCCCAGCATTTT
few,TRBV4-1,TRBJ1-5,.,CASSLHVSAGSGNQPQHF,TGCGCCAGCAGCCTCCACGTATCGGCAGGGAGCGGCAATCAGCCCCAGCATTTT
.,TRBV3-1,TRBJ2-7,.,CASRRSGEDEQYF,TGTGCCAGCAGACGGTCGGGGGAGGACGAGCAGTACTTC
many,TRBV7-6,TRBJ2-3,TRBD2,CASSSGLAADTQYF,TGTGCCAGCAGCAGCGGACTAGCTGCAGATACGCAGTATTTT
many,TRBV7-3,TRBJ2-3,TRBD1,CASSTPAGTGGSTDTQYF,TGTGCCAGCAGCACCCCCGCCGGGACAGGGGGTTCCACAGATACGCAGTATTTT
once,TRBV30,TRBJ1-2,TRBD1,CAWQKQGAPNYGYTF,TGTGCCTGGCAAAAACAGGGGGCGCCTAACTATGGCTACACCTTC
.,TRBV28,TRBJ1-1,.,CASRWGMGAFF,TGTGCCAGCAGGTGGGGGATGGGGGCTTTCTTT
many,TRBV29-1,TRBJ1-1,TRBD1,CSVSTGLFVPEAFF,TGCAGCGTTTCGACAGGGTTGTTCGTCCCTGAAGCTTTCTTT
few,TRBV12-3/TRBV12-4,TRBJ1-5,TRBD1,CASSSTGGSQPQHF,TGTGCCAGCAGTTCGACAGGGGGTAGTCAGCCCCAGCATTTT
many,TRBV7-2,TRBJ2-5,.,CASSLVIGASETQYF,TGTGCCAGCAGCTTAGTGATTGGGGCTAGCGAGACCCAGTACTTC
few,TRBV10-3,TRBJ2-7,.,CAISEASAQYF,TGTGCCATCAGTGAGGCGTCCGCGCAGTACTTC
few,TRBV28,TRBJ2-3,.,CASPPQVAFDTDTQYF,TGTGCCAGCCCCCCTCAGGTAGCGTTCGACACAGATACGCAGTATTTT
many,TRBV27,TRBJ2-1,TRBD2,CASSLSPVLAGGPVYNEQFF,TGTGCCAGCAGTTTATCTCCGGTCCTAGCGGGAGGGCCTGTCTACAATGAGCAGTTCTTC